This T cell receptor beta chain was recorded in a study of blood T cell repertoires in COVID-19. For the study at large: Samples taken during acute and convalescent COVID-19 were collected in the United States, Italy and Spain. Nucleic acid was either cDNA or gDNA, and it came from T cells, B-cell-depleted T cells, or PBMCs.

This CDR3 spans 15 amino acids. From germline, CDR1 is SGHDT and CDR2 YYEEEE. The junction had 5 bases not matched to a gene; V was cut back by 2 bases and J by 7 bases. This clone appeared a few times. Other DNA variants within this sample encode the same CDR3. Per the original methods: The assay estimated nucleated cells by amplifying reference gene primers. Clones were read by immunoSEQ multiplex PCR, and TCRdb kept only the in-frame ones, dropping some. That table is the source of V, J and clone size, and D and trimming were worked out from the DNA. The sample includes tens of thousands of clones, around 86% of them seen just once.

The rearrangement links TRBV5-6 to TRBJ1-6; 8 nucleotides line up with TRBD1. Sequencing input: peripheral blood. This TCR was sampled from a man between 65 and 85 years old with active or convalescent COVID-19. The CDR3, as DNA: TGTGCCAGCAGCTTCCGGGACAGGCTAAATTCACCCCTCCACTTT. Protein product: CASSFRDRLNSPLHF.